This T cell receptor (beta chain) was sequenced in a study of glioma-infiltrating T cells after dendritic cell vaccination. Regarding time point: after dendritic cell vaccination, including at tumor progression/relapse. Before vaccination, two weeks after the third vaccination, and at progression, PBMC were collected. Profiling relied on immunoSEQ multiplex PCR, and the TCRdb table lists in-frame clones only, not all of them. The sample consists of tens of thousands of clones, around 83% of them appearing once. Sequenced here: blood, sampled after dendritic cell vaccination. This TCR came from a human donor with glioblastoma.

The CDR3 coding sequence is TGTGCCAGCAGCCAGAACAGCTACGAGCAGTACTTC. This encodes CASSQNSYEQYF. This sequence joins TRBV5-6 and TRBJ2-7; D is unresolved. Germline V gene sequence: CDR1 SGHDT, CDR2 YYEEEE. Trimming shortened V by 4 bases and J by 3 bases, and 8 bases separated the two germline ends. This CDR3 contains 12 residues.